The rows below give T cell receptor beta chains drawn from one sample of a study of blood T cell repertoires in COVID-19. Profiling relied on immunoSEQ multiplex PCR, and the TCRdb table lists in-frame clones only, not all of them. The sample yields some 180,000 clones, 75% to 90% seen once. Source material: peripheral blood. The receptor source for this set is a woman in her fifties or sixties with acute or convalescent COVID-19. CDR3s leave out the opening cysteine and the closing phenylalanine or tryptophan. D genes are given only for firm matches.

j_gene	d_gene	v_gene	CDR3aa
TRBJ2-2	.	TRBV19	ASRPGGTGELF
TRBJ1-1	.	TRBV12-5	ASGLSRQPMTAF
TRBJ1-2	.	TRBV5-6	ASSLDVEAYGYT
TRBJ1-2	TRBD1	TRBV3-1/TRBV3-2	ASSQLPGTAPLGYGYT
TRBJ2-6	.	TRBV5-1	ASSVIGGSGANVLT
TRBJ2-6	.	TRBV3-1/TRBV3-2	ASSPGTGANVLT
TRBJ2-1	TRBD2	TRBV19	ASSLLGREFTEQF
TRBJ1-4	.	TRBV27	ASSSRLGEKLF
TRBJ1-2	.	TRBV5-4	ASSLRPTGDFGGYT
TRBJ1-1	.	TRBV19	ASSIPSPRGTEAF
TRBJ2-1	TRBD2	TRBV3-1/TRBV3-2	ASSRTEREPQF
TRBJ1-5	.	TRBV5-1	ASSLAGAGNQPQH
TRBJ2-2	.	TRBV7-7	ASSLNPGDTGELF
TRBJ2-2	TRBD2	TRBV19	ASSIDPAGVSGELF
TRBJ2-1	.	TRBV5-1	ASRSDFTYNEQF
TRBJ1-1	.	TRBV27	ASSFRRQALEAF
TRBJ2-2	TRBD1	TRBV4-2	ASSHPGQGAIGELF
TRBJ1-1	.	TRBV3-1/TRBV3-2	ASSQPGSRVDTEAF
TRBJ2-1	TRBD2	TRBV27	ASSLAGGGNEQF
TRBJ1-2	.	TRBV13	ASSPSGVGYT
TRBJ2-7	.	TRBV28	ASRTGFYEQY
TRBJ2-2	TRBD1	TRBV5-1	ASSTRTGDNAGELF
TRBJ2-3	TRBD1	TRBV19	ASSQGAGGDTQY
TRBJ2-2	.	TRBV19	ASRQPRVWTGELF
TRBJ2-1	.	TRBV14	ASSQVAGSNNEQF
TRBJ2-1	TRBD2	TRBV7-3	ASSLKPAGGPIGNYEQF
TRBJ2-1	.	TRBV6-1	ASSEAGLVGQF
TRBJ2-4	TRBD1	TRBV19	ATGQDLAKNIQY
TRBJ1-2	.	TRBV7-3	ASSLTRRDGYT
TRBJ2-5	.	TRBV9	ASSWSGSETETQY
TRBJ1-5	.	TRBV6-1	ASSEQLGSNQPQH
TRBJ2-2	.	TRBV9	ASSLAANTGELF
TRBJ2-2	.	TRBV28	ASSLLGSGTGELF
TRBJ2-1	.	TRBV25-1	ASSEYHVSSYNEQF
TRBJ2-1	.	TRBV4-1	ASSHVDLFSYNEQF
TRBJ2-3	.	TRBV13	ASSWRQTDTQY
TRBJ1-2	TRBD1	TRBV5-1	ASSVDRGGGGYT
TRBJ1-2	TRBD1	TRBV28	ASRNPQGAGGYT
TRBJ1-2	.	TRBV24-1	ATSDPDLDYT